The subject of this entry is one T cell receptor (beta chain). Its antigen remains unidentified. These data are taken from a study of cytomegalovirus exposure and HLA in healthy donors. The primer mix had 60 Vbeta and 13 Jbeta primers. Only in-frame clones appear in the TCRdb table, and some are missing; sequencing was by immunoSEQ multiplex PCR. The repertoire holds under 150,000 clones, with 80% as singletons. General study findings and limits: Further analysis, carried out later, found HLA-associated TCR beta chains more clonally expanded than equally common other chains.

Germline V lookup: CDR1 SNHLY, CDR2 FYNNEI. The length of the CDR3 is 15 residues. J gave up 8 bases and V 4 bases, and 8 bases lay outside the gene matches. This receptor was taken from a human donor in good health. The V and J genes are TRBV2 and TRBJ2-1, with TRBD2 matching over 10 bases. Sequences were obtained from PBMCs. CDR3 sequence reads: CASSVVPSGGDEQFF. DNA of the CDR3: TGTGCCAGCAGTGTTGTACCTAGCGGGGGAGATGAGCAGTTCTTC.